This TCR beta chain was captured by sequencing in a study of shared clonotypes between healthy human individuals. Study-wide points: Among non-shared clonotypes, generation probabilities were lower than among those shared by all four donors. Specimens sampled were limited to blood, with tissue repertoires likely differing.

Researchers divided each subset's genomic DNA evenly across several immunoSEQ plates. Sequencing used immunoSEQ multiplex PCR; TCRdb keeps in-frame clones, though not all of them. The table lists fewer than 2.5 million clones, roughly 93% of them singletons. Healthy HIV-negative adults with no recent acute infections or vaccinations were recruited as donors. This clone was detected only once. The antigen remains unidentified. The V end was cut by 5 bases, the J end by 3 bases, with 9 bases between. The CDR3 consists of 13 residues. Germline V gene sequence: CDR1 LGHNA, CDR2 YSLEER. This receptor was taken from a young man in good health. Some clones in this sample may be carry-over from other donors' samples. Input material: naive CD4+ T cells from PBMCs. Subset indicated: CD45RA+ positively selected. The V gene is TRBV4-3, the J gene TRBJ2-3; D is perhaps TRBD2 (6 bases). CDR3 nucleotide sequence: TGCGCCAGCAGCAGGAGGGGAACAGATACGCAGTATTTT. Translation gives CASSRRGTDTQYF.